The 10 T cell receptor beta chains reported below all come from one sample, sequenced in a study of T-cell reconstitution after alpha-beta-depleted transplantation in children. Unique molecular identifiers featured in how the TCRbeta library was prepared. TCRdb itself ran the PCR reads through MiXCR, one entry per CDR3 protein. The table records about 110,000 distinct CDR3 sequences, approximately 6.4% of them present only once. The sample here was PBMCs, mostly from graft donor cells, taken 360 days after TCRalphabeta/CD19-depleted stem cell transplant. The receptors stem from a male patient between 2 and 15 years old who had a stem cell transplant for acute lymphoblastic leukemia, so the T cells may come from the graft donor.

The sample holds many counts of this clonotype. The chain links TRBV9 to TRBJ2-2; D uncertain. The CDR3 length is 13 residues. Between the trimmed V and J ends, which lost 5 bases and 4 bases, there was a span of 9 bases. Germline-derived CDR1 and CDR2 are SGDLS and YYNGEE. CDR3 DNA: TGTGCCAGCAGAACTGGGATCACCGGGGAGCTGTTTTTT. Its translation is CASRTGITGELFF.

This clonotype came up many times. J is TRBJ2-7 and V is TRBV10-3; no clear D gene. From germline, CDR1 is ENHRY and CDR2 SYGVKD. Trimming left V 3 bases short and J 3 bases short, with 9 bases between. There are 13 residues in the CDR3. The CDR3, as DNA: TGTGCCATCAGTGATGTGGTGGGCTACGAGCAGTACTTC. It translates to CAISDVVGYEQYF.

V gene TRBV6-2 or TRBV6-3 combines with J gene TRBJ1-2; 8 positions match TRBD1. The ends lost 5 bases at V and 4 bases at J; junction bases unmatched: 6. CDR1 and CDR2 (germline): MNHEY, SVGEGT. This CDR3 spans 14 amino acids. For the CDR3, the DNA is TGTGCCAGCAGTGTCGACAGGGGAAGCTATGGCTACACCTTC. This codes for CASSVDRGSYGYTF.

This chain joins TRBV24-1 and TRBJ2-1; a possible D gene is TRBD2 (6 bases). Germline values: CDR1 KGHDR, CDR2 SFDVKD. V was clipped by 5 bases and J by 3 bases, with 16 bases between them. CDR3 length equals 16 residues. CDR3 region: CATSGPGGQLYNEQFF. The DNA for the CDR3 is TGTGCCACCAGTGGCCCCGGAGGGCAGCTCTACAATGAGCAGTTCTTC.

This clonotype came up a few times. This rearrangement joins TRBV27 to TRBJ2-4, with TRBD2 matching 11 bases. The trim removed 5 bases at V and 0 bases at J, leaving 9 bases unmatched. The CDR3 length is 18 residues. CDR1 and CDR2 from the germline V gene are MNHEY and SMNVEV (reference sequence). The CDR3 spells CASSPGTSGWLAKNIQYF. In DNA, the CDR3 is TGTGCCAGCAGTCCCGGGACTAGCGGATGGCTAGCCAAAAACATTCAGTACTTC.

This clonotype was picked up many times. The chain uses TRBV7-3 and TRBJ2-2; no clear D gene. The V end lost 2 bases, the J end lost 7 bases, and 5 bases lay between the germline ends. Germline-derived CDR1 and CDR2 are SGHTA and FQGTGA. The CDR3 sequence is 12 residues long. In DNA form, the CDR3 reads TGTGCCAGCAGCTTATTGGGCGGGGAGCTGTTTTTT. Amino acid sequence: CASSLLGGELFF.

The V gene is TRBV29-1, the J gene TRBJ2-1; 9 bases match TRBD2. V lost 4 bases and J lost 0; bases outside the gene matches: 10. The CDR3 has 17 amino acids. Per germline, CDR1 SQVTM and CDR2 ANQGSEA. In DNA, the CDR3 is TGCAGCGTTGCACTAGCGGGCCGAGCGAGCTCCTACAATGAGCAGTTCTTC. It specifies CSVALAGRASSYNEQFF.

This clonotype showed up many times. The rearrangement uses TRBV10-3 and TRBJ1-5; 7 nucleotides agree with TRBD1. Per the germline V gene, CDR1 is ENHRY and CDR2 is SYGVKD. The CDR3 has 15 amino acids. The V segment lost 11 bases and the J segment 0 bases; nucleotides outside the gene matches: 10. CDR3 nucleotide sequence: TGTGCCTCCACAGGGGAGAAGGCTAGCAATCAGCCCCAGCATTTT. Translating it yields CASTGEKASNQPQHF.

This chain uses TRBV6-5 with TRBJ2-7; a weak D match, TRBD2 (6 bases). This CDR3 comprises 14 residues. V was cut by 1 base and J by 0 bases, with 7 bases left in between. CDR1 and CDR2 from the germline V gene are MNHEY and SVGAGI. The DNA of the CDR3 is TGTGCCAGCAGTTACTACGGGAGCTCCTACGAGCAGTACTTC. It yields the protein CASSYYGSSYEQYF.

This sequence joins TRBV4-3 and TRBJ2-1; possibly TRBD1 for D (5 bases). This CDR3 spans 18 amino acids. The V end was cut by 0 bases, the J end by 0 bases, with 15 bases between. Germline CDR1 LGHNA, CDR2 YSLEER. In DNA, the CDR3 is TGCGCCAGCAGCCAAGATCTAGGACACCCTTCCTCCTACAATGAGCAGTTCTTC. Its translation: CASSQDLGHPSSYNEQFF.